This TCR beta chain was sequenced during a study of Tregs in tolerant kidney transplant recipients. At the level of the study: Sorting of CD4+CD25+CD127- cells followed roughly three-day belatacept mixed lymphocyte reactions, sometimes with approximately five-day graft donor restimulation. Study-wide findings and caveats: The most relevant donor-specific Treg TCRbeta repertoire apparently came from expansion with activated donor B cells. Findings come from small patient numbers and require larger validation.

Details on this clone: The target antigen is unknown.

Trimming took 0 bases from V and 3 from J, leaving 14 bases between them. CDR3 size: 16 residues. Germline loops: CDR1 SGHNT, CDR2 YYREEE (reference sequence). The table came from immunoSEQ multiplex PCR; TCRdb's copy has only in-frame clones and leaves some out. The sample holds about 44,000 clones, roughly 95% seen once. The specimen sequenced was Tregs from blood cultured with allogeneic cells. This sequence was found in a human donor in good health. The chain carries TRBV5-4 and TRBJ2-3; D may be TRBD2 (6 bases). The chain's CDR3 is CASSLGREVLTDTQYF. Here the CDR3 DNA reads TGTGCCAGCAGCTTGGGCAGGGAGGTTCTGACAGATACGCAGTATTTT.